A selection of T cell receptor beta chains follows, all from one sample in a study of OX40 agonist ivuxolimab in advanced cancers. Here immunoSEQ multiplex PCR was the method, and the copy in TCRdb shows in-frame clones only, minus some. The table shows tens of thousands of clones, with around 89% occurring only once. The specimen was CD4+ or CD8+ T cells sorted from blood, collected in a trial of the OX40 agonist ivuxolimab. The receptors originated from an adult with an advanced solid tumor such as melanoma, head and neck, liver or kidney cancer. Each CDR3 is given with its conserved first and last residue. D genes are given only for firm matches. Clone size is shown for a subset of rows, as once, few, many or a class of expanded clone.

j_call d_call v_call clone_size cdr3_aa cdr3_nt
TRBJ1-1 NA TRBV20-1 NA CSAYRSTEAFF TGCAGTGCTTACAGGAGCACTGAAGCTTTCTTT
TRBJ2-7 NA TRBV2 NA CASSDAGTPYEQYF TGTGCCAGCAGTGATGCAGGGACGCCCTACGAGCAGTACTTC
TRBJ1-1 NA TRBV27 NA CASRQVGTEAFF TGTGCCAGCAGACAAGTGGGCACTGAAGCTTTCTTT
TRBJ1-3 NA TRBV28 NA CASSLTYNTIYF TGTGCCAGCAGTTTAACCTATAACACCATATATTTT
TRBJ2-2 NA TRBV4-2 NA CASSLKVGDTGELFF TGTGCCAGCAGCCTCAAGGTTGGGGACACCGGGGAGCTGTTTTTT
TRBJ2-1 TRBD2 TRBV10-1 once CASSDSLAGVRNEQFF TGCGCCAGCAGTGATTCTCTAGCGGGAGTCAGGAATGAGCAGTTCTTC
TRBJ2-7 NA TRBV27 few CASSLPGSREQYF TGTGCCAGCAGTTTACCAGGGTCCCGCGAGCAGTACTTC
TRBJ2-5 TRBD2 TRBV28 NA CASSLPAGEETQYF TGTGCCAGCAGTTTACCAGCGGGAGAGGAGACCCAGTACTTC
TRBJ2-7 NA TRBV7-9 once CASSLADSSYEQYF TGTGCCAGCAGCTTAGCCGACAGCTCCTACGAGCAGTACTTC
TRBJ1-2 NA TRBV7-9 NA CASSSLLQVTNYGYTF TGTGCCAGCAGCTCCCTACTCCAGGTGACTAACTATGGCTACACCTTC
TRBJ2-3 TRBD2 TRBV30 NA CAWSPTSSDTQYF TGTGCCTGGAGTCCGACTAGCTCAGATACGCAGTATTTT
TRBJ2-7 NA TRBV6-5 NA CASSYSRETYEQYF TGTGCCAGCAGTTACTCCAGGGAAACCTACGAGCAGTACTTC
TRBJ2-7 TRBD2 TRBV4-1 NA CASSRGVAGGDEQYF TGCGCCAGCAGCCGGGGAGTAGCGGGAGGCGACGAGCAGTACTTC
TRBJ2-3 NA TRBV9 NA CASSVLMRANTDTQYF TGTGCCAGCAGCGTTTTAATGAGAGCGAACACAGATACGCAGTATTTT
TRBJ2-1 NA TRBV4-1 NA CASSQGLLALVYNEQFF TGCGCCAGCAGCCAGGGTCTTCTAGCGCTCGTGTACAATGAGCAGTTCTTC
TRBJ2-7 NA TRBV2 NA CASSTQGLDGYEQYF TGTGCCAGCAGTACCCAGGGATTAGACGGCTACGAGCAGTACTTC
TRBJ1-5 TRBD1 TRBV28 NA CASSNWDRGVSQPQHF TGTGCCAGCAGTAATTGGGACAGGGGAGTGAGTCAGCCCCAGCATTTT
TRBJ2-2 NA TRBV9 NA CASSRIGELFF TGTGCCAGCAGCCGTATCGGGGAGCTGTTTTTT
TRBJ1-1 NA TRBV27 NA CASSHGAGNTEAFF TGTGCCAGCAGTCATGGCGCAGGAAACACTGAAGCTTTCTTT
TRBJ2-7 NA TRBV27 NA CASSLGPGPYYEQYF TGTGCCAGCAGTTTAGGTCCGGGACCTTACTACGAGCAGTACTTC
TRBJ1-3 NA TRBV7-3 NA CASSSSGASSGNTIYF TGTGCCAGCAGCTCCTCCGGGGCCAGCTCTGGAAACACCATATATTTT
TRBJ2-7 NA TRBV12-5 NA CASGLGDYEQYF TGTGCTAGTGGTTTGGGGGATTACGAGCAGTACTTC
TRBJ1-1 NA TRBV7-2 NA CASSQGRSGTEAFF TGTGCCAGCAGCCAAGGCCGGAGCGGCACTGAAGCTTTCTTT
TRBJ2-5 NA TRBV7-6 NA CASSEQGARQGGGETQYF TGTGCCAGCAGCGAACAAGGCGCAAGACAGGGCGGGGGAGAGACCCAGTACTTC
TRBJ2-7 NA TRBV6-1 NA CASSEGGTLGYEQYF TGTGCCAGCAGTGAAGGAGGGACATTAGGCTACGAGCAGTACTTC
TRBJ2-1 NA TRBV28 once CASSDWGGSNEQFF TGTGCCAGCAGTGACTGGGGCGGTAGCAATGAGCAGTTCTTC